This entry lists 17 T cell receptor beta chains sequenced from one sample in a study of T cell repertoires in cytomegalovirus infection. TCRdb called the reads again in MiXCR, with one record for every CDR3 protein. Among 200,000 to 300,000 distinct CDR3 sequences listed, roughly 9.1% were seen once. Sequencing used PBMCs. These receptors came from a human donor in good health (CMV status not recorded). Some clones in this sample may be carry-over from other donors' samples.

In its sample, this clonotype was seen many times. CDR3 in DNA: TGTGCCAGCAGCTCCTATGGGACAGGGGGCAGAGAGACCCAGTACTTC. It yields the protein CASSSYGTGGRETQYF. The chain couples TRBV7-2 to TRBJ2-5; 12 bases line up with TRBD1. Germline-derived CDR1 and CDR2 are SGHTA and FQGNSA. J gave up 4 bases and V 4 bases, and 7 bases lay outside the gene matches. The CDR3 length is 16 residues. The full variable domain, rest sourced from reference TRBV7-2 and TRBJ2-5, is GAGVSQSPSNKVTEKGKDVELRCDPISGHTALYWYRQSLGQGLEFLIYFQGNSAPDKSGLPSDRFSAERTGGSVSTLTIQRTQQEDSAVYLCASSSYGTGGRETQYFGPGTRLLVL.

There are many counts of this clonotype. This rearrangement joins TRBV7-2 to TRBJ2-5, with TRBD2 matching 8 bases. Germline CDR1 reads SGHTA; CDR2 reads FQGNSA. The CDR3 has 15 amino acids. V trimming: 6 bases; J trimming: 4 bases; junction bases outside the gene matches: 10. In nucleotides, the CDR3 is TGTGCCAGCAGTGGAACTAGCGGAGGGGGAGAGACCCAGTACTTC. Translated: CASSGTSGGGETQYF.

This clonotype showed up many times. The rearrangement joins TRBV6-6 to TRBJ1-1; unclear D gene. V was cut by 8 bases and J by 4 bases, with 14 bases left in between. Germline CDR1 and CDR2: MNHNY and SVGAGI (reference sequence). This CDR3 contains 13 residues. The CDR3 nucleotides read TGTGCCAGCGGGAAAGGGTCCGGCACTGAAGCTTTCTTT. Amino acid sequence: CASGKGSGTEAFF.

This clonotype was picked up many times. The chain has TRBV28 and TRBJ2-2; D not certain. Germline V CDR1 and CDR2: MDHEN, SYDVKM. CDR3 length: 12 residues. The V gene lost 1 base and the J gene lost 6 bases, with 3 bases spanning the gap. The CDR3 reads CASSLYAGELFF. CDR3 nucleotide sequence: TGTGCCAGCAGTTTATACGCCGGGGAGCTGTTTTTT.

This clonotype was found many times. In DNA, the CDR3 is TGTGCCAGCAGTTTTCGACAGCCCCTGCTTAATTCACCCCTCCACTTT. Residues: CASSFRQPLLNSPLHF. The chain links TRBV12-3 or TRBV12-4 to TRBJ1-6; TRBD1 is a possible D gene (5 bases). V was cut by 3 bases and J by 6 bases, with 15 bases left in between. CDR3 length: 16 residues.

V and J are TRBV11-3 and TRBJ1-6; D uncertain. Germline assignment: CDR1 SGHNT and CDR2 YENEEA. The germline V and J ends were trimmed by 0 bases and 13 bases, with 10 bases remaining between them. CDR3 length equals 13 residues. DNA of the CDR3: TGTGCCAGCAGCTTAGACCCGGTCCCGCCCCTCCACTTT. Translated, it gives CASSLDPVPPLHF.

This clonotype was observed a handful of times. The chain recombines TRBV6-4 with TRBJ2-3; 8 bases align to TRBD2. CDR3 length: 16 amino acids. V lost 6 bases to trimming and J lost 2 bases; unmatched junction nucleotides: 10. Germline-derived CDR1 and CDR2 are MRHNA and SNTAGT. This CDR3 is CASRRRGGAFTDTQYF. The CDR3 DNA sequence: TGTGCCAGCAGAAGACGGGGGGGAGCTTTCACAGATACGCAGTATTTT.

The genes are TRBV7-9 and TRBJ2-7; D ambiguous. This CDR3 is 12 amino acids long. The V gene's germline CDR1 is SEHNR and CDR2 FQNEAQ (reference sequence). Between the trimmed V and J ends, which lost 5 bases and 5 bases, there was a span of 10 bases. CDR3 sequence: CASSRDTDEQYF. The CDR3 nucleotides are TGTGCCAGCAGCCGCGACACGGACGAGCAGTACTTC. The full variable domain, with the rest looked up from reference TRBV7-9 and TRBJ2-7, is DTGVSQNPRHKITKRGQNVTFRCDPISEHNRLYWYRQTLGQGPEFLTYFQNEAQLEKSRLLSDRFSAERPKGSFSTLEIQRTEQGDSAMYLCASSRDTDEQYFGPGTRLTVT.

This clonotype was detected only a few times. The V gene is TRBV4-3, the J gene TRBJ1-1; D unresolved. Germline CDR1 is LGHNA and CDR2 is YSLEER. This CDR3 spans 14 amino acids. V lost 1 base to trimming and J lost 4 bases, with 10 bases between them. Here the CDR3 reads CASSQVKGFTEAFF. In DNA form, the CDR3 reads TGCGCCAGCAGCCAAGTAAAGGGTTTCACTGAAGCTTTCTTT.

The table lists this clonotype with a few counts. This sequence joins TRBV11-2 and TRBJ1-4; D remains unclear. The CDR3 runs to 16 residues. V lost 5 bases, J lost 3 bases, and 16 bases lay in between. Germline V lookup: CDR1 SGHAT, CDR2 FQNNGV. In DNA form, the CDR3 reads TGTGCCAGCAGCCCCGGACGGATTAGGGCTAATGAAAAACTGTTTTTT. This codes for CASSPGRIRANEKLFF.

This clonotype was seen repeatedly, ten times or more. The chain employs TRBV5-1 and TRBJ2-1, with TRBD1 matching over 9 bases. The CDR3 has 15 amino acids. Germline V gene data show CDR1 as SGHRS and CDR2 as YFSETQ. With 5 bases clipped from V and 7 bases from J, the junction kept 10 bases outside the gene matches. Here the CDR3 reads CASSQTGGFWNEQFF. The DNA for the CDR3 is TGCGCCAGCAGTCAGACAGGGGGTTTTTGGAATGAGCAGTTCTTC.

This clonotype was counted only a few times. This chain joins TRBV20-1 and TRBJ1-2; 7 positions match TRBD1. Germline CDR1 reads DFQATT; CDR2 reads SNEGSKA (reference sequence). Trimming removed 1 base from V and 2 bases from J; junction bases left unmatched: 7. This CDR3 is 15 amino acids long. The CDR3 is CSARGQGGPNYGYTF. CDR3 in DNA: TGCAGTGCTAGAGGACAGGGAGGGCCAAACTATGGCTACACCTTC.

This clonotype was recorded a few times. CDR3 region: CASSLSGAFLDTQYF. The DNA of the CDR3 is TGTGCCAGTAGTCTGAGCGGGGCGTTCCTAGATACGCAGTATTTT. The chain employs TRBV19 and TRBJ2-3, with TRBD2 identical over 7 bases. CDR3 length: 15 residues. Germline CDR1 and CDR2: LNHDA and SQIVND (reference sequence). V lost 5 bases and J lost 5; bases outside the gene matches: 10.

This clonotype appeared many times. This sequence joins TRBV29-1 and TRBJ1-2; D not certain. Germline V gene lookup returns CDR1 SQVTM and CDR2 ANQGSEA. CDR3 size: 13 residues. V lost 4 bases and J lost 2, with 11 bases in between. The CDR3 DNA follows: TGCAGCGTTGTGAGCCCCGAAAACTATGGCTACACCTTC. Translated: CSVVSPENYGYTF.

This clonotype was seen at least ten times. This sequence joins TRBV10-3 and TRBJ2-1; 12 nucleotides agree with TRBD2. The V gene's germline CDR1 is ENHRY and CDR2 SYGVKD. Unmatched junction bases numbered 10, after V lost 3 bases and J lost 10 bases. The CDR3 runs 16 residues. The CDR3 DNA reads TGTGCCATCAGTGACCCCGGCCTGGGACTAGCGGGCGAGCAGTTCTTC. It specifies CAISDPGLGLAGEQFF.

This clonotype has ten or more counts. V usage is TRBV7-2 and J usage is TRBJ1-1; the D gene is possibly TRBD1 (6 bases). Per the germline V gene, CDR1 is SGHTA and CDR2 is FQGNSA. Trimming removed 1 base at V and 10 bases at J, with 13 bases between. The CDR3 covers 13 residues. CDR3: CASSLGPGGLAFF. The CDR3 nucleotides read TGTGCCAGCAGCTTAGGTCCGGGGGGCCTAGCTTTCTTT.

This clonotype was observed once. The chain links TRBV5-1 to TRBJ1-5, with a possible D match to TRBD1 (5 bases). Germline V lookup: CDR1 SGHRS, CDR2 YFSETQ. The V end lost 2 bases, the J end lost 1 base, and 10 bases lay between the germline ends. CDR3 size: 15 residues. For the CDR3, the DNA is TGCGCCAGCAGCTTCCAGGGAACGAGCAATCAGCCCCAGCATTTT. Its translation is CASSFQGTSNQPQHF.